Following are 10 T cell receptor beta chains from one sample sequenced in a study of CD8 T cells in Susac syndrome. About 0.45 to 1 ug RNA was reverse transcribed with random hexamers. TCRdb independently ran MiXCR on the immunoSEQ multiplex PCR reads; one entry per CDR3 protein. Altogether about 120,000 distinct CDR3 sequences are present, roughly 91% being singletons, with the ten largest covering about 0.14%. The sequenced sample was CD4+ T cells from PBMCs. These receptors all stem from a human donor in good health.

The V and J genes are TRBV18 and TRBJ2-2, with unresolved D. The CDR3 is 15 residues long. Looked up from germline, CDR1 is KGHSH and CDR2 is LQKENI. V lost 5 bases, J lost 1 base, and 11 bases lay in between. The CDR3 coding sequence is TGTGCCAGCTCATCTGGTCCGGGGAACACCGGGGAGCTGTTTTTT. This sequence encodes CASSSGPGNTGELFF. Full variable domain (outside the CDR3, taken from reference TRBV18 and TRBJ2-2): NAGVMQNPRHLVRRRGQEARLRCSPMKGHSHVYWYRQLPEEGLKFMVYLQKENIIDESGMPKERFSAEFPKEGPSILRIQQVVRGDSAAYFCASSSGPGNTGELFFGEGSRLTVL.

This clonotype was seen only once. The genes are TRBV7-3 and TRBJ2-3; 12 bases match TRBD2. Unmatched junction bases numbered 14, after V lost 4 bases and J lost 3 bases. Germline loops: CDR1 SGHTA, CDR2 FQGTGA. The CDR3 has 19 residues. The DNA for the CDR3 is TGTGCCAGCAGCTACCTGGCGACTAGCGGGAGTACGGGAACAGATACGCAGTATTTT. Its protein is CASSYLATSGSTGTDTQYF.

The chain has TRBV5-1 and TRBJ1-2; TRBD1 matches at 9 bases. Germline values: CDR1 SGHRS, CDR2 YFSETQ. The length of the CDR3 is 14 residues. Trimming removed 4 bases from V and 5 bases from J; junction bases left unmatched: 6. CDR3 protein: CASSPQGAIYGYTF. The CDR3 bases are TGCGCCAGCAGCCCACAGGGGGCAATATATGGCTACACCTTC.

J is TRBJ2-2 and V is TRBV7-6, with D unclear. Trimming cost V 1 base and J 1 base, with 7 bases left between them. CDR1 is SGHVS, CDR2 FNYEAQ, per germline. This CDR3 contains 15 residues. In nucleotides, the CDR3 is TGTGCCAGCAGCTTAGGGCGGCGGAACACCGGGGAGCTGTTTTTT. It codes for CASSLGRRNTGELFF. Drawing the rest from reference TRBV7-6 and TRBJ2-2, the complete variable domain is GAGVSQSPRYKVTKRGQDVALRCDPISGHVSLYWYRQALGQGPEFLTYFNYEAQQDKSGLPNDRFSAERPEGSISTLTIQRTEQRDSAMYRCASSLGRRNTGELFFGEGSRLTVL.

This chain uses TRBV12-3 or TRBV12-4 with TRBJ1-4; D is possibly TRBD1 (6 bases). V lost 6 bases to trimming and J lost 4 bases, with 15 bases between them. The CDR3 is made up of 15 amino acids. CDR3 nucleotide sequence: TGTGCCAGCAGCCTCCGGGGGCATGGTAATGAAAAACTGTTTTTT. It specifies CASSLRGHGNEKLFF.

The chain carries TRBV20-1 and TRBJ1-1; 7 bases map to TRBD1. With V trimmed by 5 bases and J by 10 bases, 7 bases remained unmatched. The CDR3 spans 11 residues. CDR1 and CDR2 (germline): DFQATT, SNEGSKA (reference sequence). The CDR3 nucleotides are TGCAGTGCTGGAGGGGACAGTCGAGCTTTCTTT. The encoded protein is CSAGGDSRAFF.

The rearrangement links TRBV7-2 to TRBJ1-2; perhaps TRBD1 as D (6 bases). CDR1 is SGHTA, CDR2 FQGNSA, per germline. V was pared by 6 bases and J by 4 bases, with 12 bases between. This CDR3 contains 13 residues. The CDR3 DNA reads TGTGCCAGCAGTCTGGACAGCACCTATGGCTACACCTTC. It is translated as CASSLDSTYGYTF.

The J gene is TRBJ2-6, the V gene TRBV7-9; 7 bases are a match to TRBD1. Trimming cost V 3 bases and J 0 bases; bases outside gene matches: 11. The CDR3 extends over 19 amino acids. Germline values: CDR1 SEHNR, CDR2 FQNEAQ (reference sequence). The CDR3 DNA reads as TGTGCCAGCAGCTTCGGTCCGGGACAGAGTTTCTCTGGGGCCAACGTCCTGACTTTC. Translated, it gives CASSFGPGQSFSGANVLTF.

The J gene is TRBJ1-2, the V gene TRBV20-1; tentatively, D is TRBD1 (5 bases). This CDR3 is built from 14 residues. V was trimmed by 3 bases and J by 1 base, leaving 12 bases between them. Germline loops: CDR1 DFQATT, CDR2 SNEGSKA (reference sequence). The CDR3 DNA follows: TGCAGTGCTAGCGTCCCGGGACGTAACTATGGCTACACCTTC. Its translation: CSASVPGRNYGYTF.

This clonotype was seen only a few times. V and J are TRBV2 and TRBJ2-7, with TRBD1 as a possible D gene (7 bases). This CDR3 comprises 14 residues. Germline V gene sequence: CDR1 SNHLY, CDR2 FYNNEI. V was trimmed by 5 bases and J by 3 bases, leaving 14 bases between them. For the CDR3, the DNA is TGTGCCAGCAGTATGGCAGGGGGAGGCTACGAGCAGTACTTC. It codes for CASSMAGGGYEQYF.